Each of the 5 T cell receptor beta chains below was sequenced from the same sample in a study of CD8 T cells in ankylosing spondylitis. TCRdb itself ran the 5' RACE reads through MiXCR, one entry per CDR3 protein. This table holds 310,000 or so distinct CDR3 sequences, 20% found once. The sample comprised blood, either unsorted or a sorted T cell fraction (not recorded which). All receptors derive from a male donor with ankylosing spondylitis or in good health (not recorded which).

The chain combines TRBV12-3 or TRBV12-4 with TRBJ2-5; D might be TRBD1 (5 bases). V was shortened by 7 bases and J by 3 bases, with 12 bases between the two germline ends. The CDR3 is made up of 13 amino acids. The chain's CDR3 is CASTLGREETQYF. For the CDR3, the DNA is TGTGCCAGCACCTTGGGCAGGGAAGAGACCCAGTACTTC.

This clonotype was picked up a small number of times. The chain employs TRBV5-1 and TRBJ2-6; TRBD1 matches 9 bases. The V gene end was trimmed by 1 base and the J gene end by 0 bases; junction bases not matched to a gene: 8. This CDR3 contains 19 residues. Germline CDR1 and CDR2: SGHRS and YFSETQ. The CDR3 reads CASSLWGQGITSGANVLTF. The CDR3 DNA follows: TGCGCCAGCAGCTTGTGGGGACAGGGAATTACCTCTGGGGCCAACGTCCTGACTTTC.

The chain employs TRBV3-1 and TRBJ1-2; 9 bases are shared with TRBD1. The CDR3 extends over 14 amino acids. Germline V gene sequence: CDR1 LGHDT, CDR2 YNNKEL (reference sequence). The junction had 7 bases not matched to a gene; V was cut back by 3 bases and J by 8 bases. The CDR3 DNA follows: TGTGCCAGCAGCCATGAGAACAGGGGGCCAGGCTACACCTTC. Translating gives CASSHENRGPGYTF.

The CDR3 DNA follows: TGCGCCAGCAGCGCGGAAAGGGGGATTAGCACAGATACGCAGTATTTT. This codes for CASSAERGISTDTQYF. The chain links TRBV5-1 to TRBJ2-3; tentatively, D is TRBD1 (6 bases). CDR3 length equals 16 residues. Trimming stripped 4 bases from V and 0 bases from J, with 15 bases between. In germline, CDR1 is SGHRS, CDR2 YFSETQ.

This clonotype has just a few counts. The V and J genes are TRBV29-1 and TRBJ2-1; D ambiguous. Deletions cut 4 bases from V and 0 bases from J, with 16 bases between. CDR1 is SQVTM, CDR2 ANQGSEA, per germline. This CDR3 is 16 amino acids long. This CDR3 reads CSVVKGTPTSYNEQFF. CDR3 DNA sequence: TGCAGCGTTGTTAAGGGAACTCCCACCTCCTACAATGAGCAGTTCTTC.